The 6 T cell receptor beta chains below all came from one sample that was sequenced in a study of CD8 T cells in ankylosing spondylitis. Findings and limits, study-wide: For ankylosing spondylitis blood, a TCR beta motif of eight or nine highly homologous variants appeared characteristic.

TCRdb reprocessed the 5' RACE reads with MiXCR, giving one entry per CDR3 protein. The sample contains roughly 490,000 distinct CDR3 sequences, approximately 5.3% of which appear only once. These receptors' targets are unknown. Sequencing was done on a sample of blood, either unsorted or a sorted T cell fraction (not recorded which). These receptors all come from a male donor with ankylosing spondylitis.

This clonotype was recorded at least ten times. This chain's CDR3 is CASSFDLGNTIYF. The CDR3 DNA is TGTGCCAGCAGCTTCGACTTGGGAAACACCATATATTTT. The V and J genes are TRBV7-2 and TRBJ1-3; no clear D gene. CDR1 is SGHTA and CDR2 is FQGNSA in the germline V gene. The CDR3 extends over 13 amino acids. With 3 bases removed from V and 4 bases from J, the gap between germline ends came to 7 bases.

This clonotype was recorded at least ten times. V gene TRBV6-1 combines with J gene TRBJ2-4, with D possibly TRBD2 on 6 matching bases. V was clipped by 1 base and J by 8 bases, with 12 bases between them. CDR1 and CDR2 from the germline V gene are MNHNS and SASEGT. The CDR3 spans 14 residues. The CDR3 protein is CASSEVGGLHIQYF. The DNA of the CDR3 is TGTGCCAGCAGTGAAGTCGGGGGTTTGCACATTCAGTACTTC.

A few counts support this clonotype. The CDR3 region has the DNA TGCAGTGCTAGAAATCCCCTAGCGGACACAGATACGCAGTATTTT. Amino acids: CSARNPLADTDTQYF. This chain joins TRBV20-1 and TRBJ2-3; 7 nucleotides match TRBD2. Germline lookup yields CDR1 DFQATT and CDR2 SNEGSKA (reference sequence). The CDR3 loop spans 15 amino acids. With 2 bases clipped from V and 2 bases from J, the junction kept 7 bases outside the gene matches.

This clonotype was seen many times. The gene calls are TRBV5-1 and TRBJ2-2, with 10 nucleotides matching TRBD1. The CDR3 is 15 residues long. The junction had 4 bases not matched to a gene; V was cut back by 3 bases and J by 5 bases. Germline assignment: CDR1 SGHRS and CDR2 YFSETQ. CDR3 nucleotide sequence: TGCGCCAGCAGCTACGGGACAGGGGAAACCGGGGAGCTGTTTTTT. Translation: CASSYGTGETGELFF.

Only a few counts were recorded for this clonotype. The rearrangement uses TRBV9 and TRBJ1-3, with D tentatively TRBD1 (6 bases). V lost 0 bases, J lost 0 bases, and 10 bases lay in between. This CDR3 comprises 16 residues. The germline gives CDR1 SGDLS, CDR2 YYNGEE. This CDR3 reads CASSVDPGVSGNTIYF. The CDR3 coding sequence is TGTGCCAGCAGCGTAGACCCAGGGGTCTCTGGAAACACCATATATTTT.

This clonotype appeared many times. The J gene is TRBJ1-6, the V gene TRBV20-1, with a possible D match to TRBD1 (5 bases). Germline V gene data show CDR1 as DFQATT and CDR2 as SNEGSKA (reference sequence). Trimming pared 7 bases from V and 8 bases from J, leaving 15 bases between. This CDR3 spans 13 amino acids. The CDR3 protein is CSGATRVDSPLHF. CDR3 nucleotides: TGCAGTGGCGCGACCAGGGTTGATTCACCCCTCCACTTT.